This TCR beta chain was profiled in a study of blood T cell repertoires in COVID-19. Study information: There were acute and convalescent COVID-19 samples, and they came from the United States, Italy and Spain. PBMCs, B-cell-depleted T cells, or T cells provided the cDNA or gDNA that made up the material.

This CDR3 is 15 amino acids long. V was clipped by 6 bases and J by 8 bases; unmatched bases: 12. CDR1 and CDR2 from the germline V gene are MNHNY and SVGAGI (reference sequence). Methods used by the authors: Counts of nucleated cells, estimated from reference gene primer amplification, were obtained. Produced via immunoSEQ multiplex PCR; TCRdb's table is partial and in-frame only. V and J calls and clone size are given by that table; D and trimming were obtained from the DNA. This table has under 350,000 clones, approximately 85% appearing once. The clonotype originates from a human donor in a cohort sampled during active COVID-19. Sequenced sample: peripheral blood. The V gene is TRBV6-6, the J gene TRBJ1-4; 7 bases fit TRBD1. The CDR3 sequence is CASSLRLQGREKLFF. In DNA, the CDR3 is TGTGCCAGCAGCTTACGGTTACAGGGGAGGGAAAAACTGTTTTTT.